Below, one TCR beta chain is given with its context. The library targeted TCRbeta and was prepared with unique molecular identifiers. TCRdb used MiXCR to reprocess the PCR reads, holding one entry per CDR3 protein. Found here are a few hundred thousand distinct CDR3 sequences, approximately 9.6% of them singletons; the top ten hold around 9.1%. The CDR3 runs to 17 residues. Trimming removed 4 bases from V and 0 bases from J; junction bases left unmatched: 6. CDR1 and CDR2 from the germline V gene are ENHRY and SYGVKD. The record originates from a study of T-cell reconstitution after alpha-beta-depleted transplantation in children.

The source was PBMCs from the stem cell graft donor, collected from the stem cell graft. The chain couples TRBV10-3 to TRBJ1-3; 10 bases align to TRBD1. The TCR comes from a human donor who donated a stem cell graft to a child with SCID. The CDR3 DNA reads as TGTGCCATCAGTGGTGACAGGGGGCCTATCTCTGGAAACACCATATATTTT. Translated: CAISGDRGPISGNTIYF.